This TCR beta chain is from a study of beta chain features in type 1 diabetes. Central memory, naive, regulatory and stem cell-like memory CD4+ cells were sorted by CD45RO/CCR7/CD25/CD127/CD95/CD27. Sorted populations were all over 98% pure. V gave up 5 bases and J gave up 6 bases; unmatched junction bases: 2. Germline V CDR1 and CDR2: SGHTA, FQGTGA. CDR3 length equals 12 residues. Reverse transcribing all isolated RNA meant expressed TCRB transcripts were sequenced. Regulatory, naive and central memory T cell samples averaged around 3.6 million reads. Assay: immunoSEQ multiplex PCR; the TCRdb copy retains only in-frame clones and omits some. This table has under 400,000 clones, around 12% appearing once.

The sequencing sample was made of naive CD4+ T cells from blood. V gene TRBV7-3 combines with J gene TRBJ2-7; TRBD1 aligns across 9 bases. This receptor was identified in a man aged 18 to 30 in good health. The DNA of the CDR3 is TGTGCCAGCAGCCTGGACAGGGGCGAGCAGTACTTC. Translated, it gives CASSLDRGEQYF.